This TCR beta chain was documented in a study of CD8+ T cells in alopecia areata. General study points: Elevated clonality characterized lesional scalp relative to normal scalp, particularly in alopecia totalis/universalis.

In regard to this clone: Its matching antigen is unknown.

The CDR3 totals 15 residues. The V and J ends lost 4 bases and 9 bases, in that order; junction bases with no gene match: 12. Germline V gives CDR1 SGHRS, CDR2 YFSETQ. Reverse transcribed after extraction, RNA yielded cDNA as the sequencing template. The data were produced by immunoSEQ multiplex PCR, yet TCRdb's version contains in-frame clones alone and is incomplete. The data hold under 300,000 clones, with under 70% observed a single time. Patients with alopecia areata provided lesional scalp punch biopsies as well as peripheral blood. The rearrangement uses TRBV5-1 and TRBJ2-1, with 8 bases matching TRBD1. The material was CD4+ T cells sorted from blood, obtained at week 0. The receptor comes from a human donor with alopecia areata. The CDR3 bases are TGCGCCAGCAGCCCGGGACAGGCCTTGTGGGGTGAGCAGTTCTTC. This gives the protein CASSPGQALWGEQFF. Variable domain in full (rest from reference TRBV5-1 and TRBJ2-1): KAGVTQTPRYLIKTRGQQVTLSCSPISGHRSVSWYQQTPGQGLQFLFEYFSETQRNKGNFPGRFSGRQFSNSRSEMNVSTLELGDSALYLCASSPGQALWGEQFFGPGTRLTVL.